One sample yielded the 5 T cell receptor beta chains listed below, sequenced in a study of cytomegalovirus exposure and HLA in healthy donors. Use of 60 Vbeta and 13 Jbeta primers characterized the PCR. TCRdb's table, derived via immunoSEQ multiplex PCR, lists solely in-frame clones and lacks some. This sample yields roughly 67,000 clones, of which 70% to 85% are seen a single time; approximately 7.8% belongs to the top ten. The sequenced material came from PBMCs. Receptor source: a man between 60 and 75 years old in good health and CMV-seropositive.

There are a few counts of this clone. The rearrangement uses TRBV5-1 and TRBJ2-3; D perhaps matches TRBD2 (6 bases). The CDR3 has 15 residues. Trimming stripped 3 bases from V and 0 bases from J, with 11 bases between. Germline CDR1 SGHRS, CDR2 YFSETQ. The CDR3 coding sequence is TGCGCCAGCAGCTCGGAGGGATTTAGCACAGATACGCAGTATTTT. Residues: CASSSEGFSTDTQYF.

The rearrangement links TRBV27 to TRBJ2-1; D is undetermined. V lost 4 bases and J lost 5, with 6 bases in between. The CDR3 has 12 residues. The germline CDR1 and CDR2 sequences are MNHEY and SMNVEV (reference sequence). The CDR3 nucleotides are TGTGCCAGCAGTTACTCTGACAATGAGCAGTTCTTC. This sequence encodes CASSYSDNEQFF.

The V call is TRBV27, the J call TRBJ1-2; TRBD1 matches 10 bases. The CDR3 totals 13 residues. V lost 10 bases and J lost 3; bases outside the gene matches: 5. Germline loops: CDR1 MNHEY, CDR2 SMNVEV (reference sequence). CDR3 residues: CATMGTGDYGYTF. The CDR3 region has the DNA TGTGCCACCATGGGGACAGGGGACTATGGCTACACCTTC.

V usage is TRBV6-5 and J usage is TRBJ1-1; D uncertain. CDR1 is MNHEY and CDR2 is SVGAGI in the germline V gene. The CDR3 spans 14 residues. Trimming took off 7 bases at V and 1 base at J, with 13 bases between the two ends. The CDR3 protein is CASTSGSPNTEAFF. In nucleotides, the CDR3 is TGTGCCAGCACTTCCGGGTCCCCGAACACTGAAGCTTTCTTT.

This chain joins TRBV5-1 and TRBJ2-1, with a possible D match to TRBD2 (5 bases). CDR3 length: 14 residues. CDR1 and CDR2 from the germline V gene are SGHRS and YFSETQ. V was shortened by 6 bases and J by 2 bases, with 12 bases between the two germline ends. The CDR3 region has the DNA TGCGCCAGCAACGAGGGTGGGACCTACAATGAGCAGTTCTTC. Protein: CASNEGGTYNEQFF.